The entry below gives a single TCR beta chain sequence along with its context. Antigen specificity is unknown. The data were taken from a study of T cells after yellow fever vaccination. Study context: Where fractions had low cell numbers, libraries were prepared from them with the SMART-Seq v4 Ultra Low Input RNA kit.

Template switching with 5'RACE generated the TCR cDNA and added a universal primer site and UMIs. Using its own MiXCR run on the 5' RACE reads, TCRdb lists one record per CDR3 protein. Among just under 600,000 distinct CDR3 sequences listed, about 14% were seen once. Broader study findings: Detected again after the booster were most primary-vaccination clones, at about 96% CD4 and 88% CD8. When the response was secondary, it was weaker but reached its peak faster, day 5 versus 15.

This CDR3 region has 13 residues. V lost 2 bases, J lost 4 bases, and 8 bases lay in between. Germline CDR1 reads KGHSH; CDR2 reads LQKENI. This receptor was identified in a man aged 25-45 years who received the YFV17D yellow fever vaccine. The chain uses TRBV18 and TRBJ2-5, with D possibly TRBD2 on 5 matching bases. The source was PBMCs, collected on the day of the yellow fever booster vaccination. Here the CDR3 reads CASSPTGIETQYF. The CDR3 DNA reads as TGTGCCAGCTCACCAACGGGGATAGAGACCCAGTACTTC. The full variable domain, its missing parts supplied by reference TRBV18 and TRBJ2-5, is NAGVMQNPRHLVRRRGQEARLRCSPMKGHSHVYWYRQLPEEGLKFMVYLQKENIIDESGMPKERFSAEFPKEGPSILRIQQVVRGDSAAYFCASSPTGIETQYFGPGTRLLVL.